What follows is one T cell receptor (beta chain) and its context. This entry belongs to a study of technical replicates of blood from four donors. TCRdb's table, derived via immunoSEQ multiplex PCR, lists solely in-frame clones and lacks some. Among roughly 80,000 clones listed, 96% were seen once. In germline, CDR1 is SGDLS, CDR2 YYNGEE. Trimming shortened V by 0 bases and J by 1 base, and 9 bases separated the two germline ends. This CDR3 has 15 residues. This clonotype originated in a human donor in good health. Sequences were obtained from T cells isolated from PBMCs. The chain joins TRBV9 to TRBJ2-3; D ambiguous. The CDR3, as DNA: TGTGCCAGCAGCGTAGAGAGTTTGCGCACAGATACGCAGTATTTT. Residues: CASSVESLRTDTQYF. Variable domain in full (rest from reference TRBV9 and TRBJ2-3): DSGVTQTPKHLITATGQRVTLRCSPRSGDLSVYWYQQSLDQGLQFLIQYYNGEERAKGNILERFSAQQFPDLHSELNLSSLELGDSALYFCASSVESLRTDTQYFGPGTRLTVL.